This TCR beta chain was recorded in a study of cytomegalovirus exposure and HLA in healthy donors. Per germline, CDR1 SGDLS and CDR2 YYNGEE. The ends lost 5 bases at V and 6 bases at J; junction bases unmatched: 8. The CDR3 is 14 amino acids. PCR employed 60 Vbeta and 13 Jbeta primers. Data came from immunoSEQ multiplex PCR; TCRdb stores just in-frame clones and leaves some out. This sample carries approximately 160,000 clones, approximately 79% of them seen once, and the ten largest clones take about 2%. The sequence was obtained from a human donor in good health. The V call is TRBV9, the J call TRBJ1-2, with 9 bases matching TRBD1. Sample: PBMCs. The CDR3 is CASSDGTGRNGYTF. The CDR3 DNA is TGTGCCAGCAGTGATGGGACAGGGAGGAATGGCTACACCTTC.